Here is one TCR beta chain with its context. Its recognized antigen is unknown. Qualities for individual bases were not recorded, and no much larger clone is one base off. These data originate in a study of OX40 agonist ivuxolimab in advanced cancers. At the level of the whole study: Ivuxolimab was an agonistic, fully human IgG2 monoclonal antibody directed against OX40 (CD134), a costimulatory receptor. Partial responses occurred in three dose-escalation patients, of whom one had hepatocellular carcinoma and two had cutaneous melanoma. The point of sequencing TCRbeta in the periphery was to test whether ivuxolimab changed TCR sequence diversity and drove clonal T-cell expansion. A male proportion of about 79% and a mean age of approximately 55 years, ranging from about 23 to 90, were recorded for the dose-escalation cohort. Intravenous ivuxolimab was administered to patients every 2 weeks at six dose levels: 0.01, 0.1, 0.3, 1.5, 3 and 10 mg/kg. The paper reports the monotherapy dose-escalation portion (N = 52 patients) of the phase I ivuxolimab trial. Prior anti-PD-1, anti-PD-L1 or anti-CTLA-4 therapy was permitted, and approximately 41% of dose-escalation patients had received checkpoint inhibitors. Of the roughly 52 patients in dose escalation, around 20 had hepatocellular carcinoma, approximately 15 had melanoma, 9 had renal cell carcinoma and 9 had head and neck cancer.

Taken from the germline V gene, the CDR1 and CDR2 loops are SGHRS and YFSETQ. Counted from cysteine to phenylalanine, this CDR3 has 19 amino acids. CDR3 DNA only is kept here, 57 bases in frame from base 1. Compared with germline, V lacks 4 bases and J lacks 6 bases; bases without a gene match: 20. For sequencing of the TCRbeta CDR3 region, genomic DNA was extracted from the sorted cells. TCRbeta CDR3 regions were sequenced using the immunoSEQ Assay. TCRdb took over this immuneACCESS table, retaining in-frame rearrangements with V and J assigned. Such tables are incomplete; in checked studies, under half of the missing clones stem from an unresolved V gene, and the remainder is unexplained. The sample contains about 44,000 clones, approximately 84% of them found a single time. Roughly 7.3% of the sample is held by the ten biggest clonotypes. What the work shows at the level of the full study, not this receptor alone: Low levels of normalized T-cell clonal expansion were also shown by some nonresponding patients. Partial responders in the 0.1-3.0 mg/kg groups had among the lowest normalized peripheral clonal expansion, especially among CD8+ T cells. Which antigens the clonally expanded peripheral T cells were specific for was not determined. On average, CD8+ T cells showed more expanded clones than CD4+ T cells after ivuxolimab. At doses of 0.1 to 3.0 mg/kg, clonal expansion of both CD4+ and CD8+ blood T cells was observed from baseline to week 6.

The trial excluded patients who had a history of autoimmune disease or who were on systemic immunosuppression. Peripheral blood for TCR sequencing was collected from all dose cohorts at baseline, on cycle 4 day 1, and on cycle 7 day 1. The samples were drawn from a first-in-human, open-label, multicenter phase I dose-escalation trial of ivuxolimab. Adults with locally advanced or metastatic head and neck squamous cell, hepatocellular, melanoma or renal cell carcinoma were enrolled in the trial. CD4+ and CD8+ T cells were sorted separately from peripheral blood before TCR sequencing. Material: CD4+ or CD8+ T cells sorted from blood, obtained in a trial of the OX40 agonist ivuxolimab. The origin of this receptor is an adult with an advanced solid tumor such as melanoma, head and neck, liver or kidney cancer. Recombination joined TRBV5-1 with TRBJ2-1; 9 bases in the junction line up with TRBD2. The DNA sequence is given as TGCGCCAGCAGCCCCGACGGGGCGGGGGCGGGAGGGCCACGCAATGAGCAGTTCTTC. Its product reads: CASSPDGAGAGGPRNEQFF.